This T cell receptor (beta chain) was captured in a study of blood T cell repertoires in COVID-19. The protocol was immunoSEQ multiplex PCR, while the TCRdb copy is restricted to in-frame clones and leaves out a portion. This sample has 100,000 to 150,000 clones, with around nine tenths found just once. Trimming took 7 bases from V and 6 from J; bases not matched to a gene: 14. The CDR3 sequence is 16 residues long. The germline gives CDR1 KGHDR, CDR2 SFDVKD. The source material was peripheral blood. The receptor comes from a man aged 60-69 years with COVID-19, enrolled during active disease. The rearrangement joins TRBV24-1 to TRBJ2-1; 7 bases agree with TRBD2. The CDR3 nucleotides read TGTGCCACCAGCGACCTAAGCGGGGAGGTTGGCAATGAGCAGTTCTTC. Protein: CATSDLSGEVGNEQFF.